This TCR beta chain was recorded in a study of post-analysis software for immune sequencing data. Study outcomes and limitations: Controls had lower frequencies than patients of roughly five TRBV segments, which included TRBV5-6, TRBV5-1 and TRBV20-1. F measure showed strong co-clustering of same-batch samples.

Only a few counts were recorded for this clonotype. The target antigen is unknown. Unique molecular identifiers were carried by the TCR beta cDNA libraries. TCRdb itself ran the PCR reads through MiXCR, one entry per CDR3 protein. The repertoire holds 650,000 to 850,000 distinct CDR3 sequences, with about 53% as singletons. Losses at the gene ends were 3 bases for V and 2 bases for J; bases not matched to a gene: 14. Germline V lookup: CDR1 DFQATT, CDR2 SNEGSKA (reference sequence). The CDR3 has 17 residues. The chain recombines TRBV20-1 with TRBJ2-3, with 7 bases lining up with TRBD2. The sample consisted of blood. The sequence derives from a girl under 18 with multiple sclerosis. CDR3 sequence (DNA): TGCAGTGCTAGGCATTTTCAGCGAGCGGGATCCACAGATACGCAGTATTTT. Translated: CSARHFQRAGSTDTQYF.